This TCR beta chain is drawn from a study of blood T cell repertoires in COVID-19. As for the study in general: Italy, Spain and the United States were the sources of the convalescent and acute COVID-19 samples.

Germline CDR1 is SGHNT and CDR2 is YYREEE (reference sequence). This CDR3 is built from 12 residues. Between the trimmed V and J ends, which lost 4 bases and 4 bases, there was a span of 8 bases. This clone was seen a few times. Per the study methods: Nucleated cell counts were estimated from reference gene primer amplification. Sequencing used immunoSEQ multiplex PCR; TCRdb keeps in-frame clones, though not all of them. That table gives V, J and clone size, and the DNA gave D and trimming. Of fewer than 450,000 clones in the sample, 87% were seen once. Symptom resolution, clearance, or two negative PCRs marked the recovered donors of Cohort 3.

The clonotype comes from a woman aged 25 to 39 who had recovered from COVID-19. This chain connects TRBV5-4 to TRBJ1-2; possible D gene TRBD1, 5 bases. Sequenced material: PBMCs or T cells enriched from blood (not recorded which). DNA for the CDR3: TGTGCCAGCAGCCCAGACAGCTATGGCTACACCTTC. The encoded protein is CASSPDSYGYTF. The variable domain in full, completed from reference TRBV5-4 and TRBJ1-2, reads ETGVTQSPTHLIKTRGQQVTLRCSSQSGHNTVSWYQQALGQGPQFIFQYYREEENGRGNFPPRFSGLQFPNYSSELNVNALELDDSALYLCASSPDSYGYTFGSGTRLTVV.